These 24 T cell receptor beta chains were all obtained from the same sample, sequenced in a study of blood T cells in healthy people across ages. A sample-barcoded 5' primer and a J-beta primer mix were used in a second PCR of roughly 7 to 11 cycles. MiXCR was run by TCRdb on the 5' RACE reads, yielding one entry per CDR3 protein. Of over 750,000 distinct CDR3 sequences detected, approximately 25% appear once; the ten largest clones hold 9.4%. These same data were also listed under a study on T cells of mothers and their children.

Sequencing input: blood. These receptors all come from a boy between 10 and 17 years old in good health.

There are a few counts of this clonotype. One junction end does not reproduce the germline sequence, and a read error may be involved. The chain links TRBV7-2 to TRBJ2-7; 7 bases fit TRBD1. Germline CDR1 and CDR2: SGHTA and FQGNSA. This CDR3 contains 15 residues. The CDR3 here is CAGSLAPGQPYEQYF. The CDR3 coding sequence is TGTGCCGGCAGCTTAGCTCCGGGACAGCCGTACGAGCAGTACTTC.

The genes are TRBV29-1 and TRBJ2-1; no reliable D call. The CDR3 totals 15 residues. V lost 3 bases and J lost 0, with 12 bases in between. Germline assignment: CDR1 SQVTM and CDR2 ANQGSEA. CDR3 sequence: CSVEVGLYSYNEQFF. In DNA, the CDR3 is TGCAGCGTTGAGGTAGGGCTCTACTCCTACAATGAGCAGTTCTTC.

The CDR3 is CATSGQGGGQETQYF. CDR3 coding DNA: TGTGCCACCAGCGGTCAGGGTGGGGGTCAGGAGACCCAGTACTTC. The chain carries TRBV15 and TRBJ2-5; D possibly uses TRBD1 or TRBD2 (5 bases each). The CDR3 covers 15 residues. The V end lost 5 bases, the J end lost 5 bases, and 18 bases lay between the germline ends. Germline V CDR1 and CDR2: LNHNV, YYDKDF (reference sequence).

At least ten counts were recorded for this clonotype. The V and J genes are TRBV2 and TRBJ2-3; D is uncertain. V was cut by 4 bases and J by 2 bases, with 1 base left in between. The CDR3 is 11 residues long. From germline, CDR1 is SNHLY and CDR2 FYNNEI. CDR3: CASSVTDTQYF. DNA of the CDR3: TGTGCCAGCAGTGTCACAGATACGCAGTATTTT.

The genes are TRBV29-1 and TRBJ2-3; D possibly corresponds to TRBD2 (6 bases). The CDR3 is 15 residues long. V lost 4 bases to trimming and J lost 9 bases, with 23 bases between them. Germline V gives CDR1 SQVTM, CDR2 ANQGSEA. In DNA form, the CDR3 reads TGCAGCGTTGGGGGTTTCGGGGGACTTAGGTTGACGCAGTATTTT. This translates into CSVGGFGGLRLTQYF.

This clonotype was counted only a few times. The chain links TRBV29-1 to TRBJ1-2, with 8 bases fitting TRBD1. Trimming took 6 bases from V and 7 from J; bases not matched to a gene: 7. Per the germline V gene, CDR1 is SQVTM and CDR2 is ANQGSEA. This CDR3 is 12 amino acids long. The CDR3 DNA reads TGCAGCGTCTACAGGGGGGCCCCTGGCTACACCTTC. It encodes CSVYRGAPGYTF.

This clonotype has more than one count but fewer than ten. This sequence joins TRBV15 and TRBJ1-4, with 8 bases lining up with TRBD1. The CDR3 has 15 residues. V lost 4 bases, J lost 7 bases, and 8 bases stayed unmatched. Germline assignment: CDR1 LNHNV and CDR2 YYDKDF (reference sequence). The CDR3 DNA reads as TGTGCCACCAGCAAATCCGGACAGGGCGGTGAAAAACTGTTTTTT. Translating gives CATSKSGQGGEKLFF.

The chain joins TRBV5-4 to TRBJ2-1, with D perhaps TRBD2 (8 bases). Germline loops: CDR1 SGHNT, CDR2 YYREEE (reference sequence). V lost 0 bases, J lost 2 bases, and 15 bases lay in between. This CDR3 is 17 amino acids long. DNA of the CDR3: TGTGCCAGCAGCTTGGGAGGGGGCGGGAGGACCTACAATGAGCAGTTCTTC. This encodes CASSLGGGGRTYNEQFF.

This clonotype has just a few counts. The J gene is TRBJ1-5, the V gene TRBV5-6; TRBD1 might be the D (6 bases). The CDR3 consists of 15 residues. The germline V and J ends were trimmed by 3 bases and 2 bases, with 12 bases remaining between them. Germline V gene sequence: CDR1 SGHDT, CDR2 YYEEEE. The CDR3 protein is CASSWGHHGNQPQHF. As DNA, the CDR3 is TGTGCCAGCAGCTGGGGACATCACGGCAATCAGCCCCAGCATTTT.

The rearrangement links TRBV29-1 to TRBJ2-6; D not certain. The CDR3 loop spans 14 amino acids. V lost 1 base, J lost 3 bases, and 7 bases lay in between. The V gene's germline CDR1 is SQVTM and CDR2 ANQGSEA. The DNA for the CDR3 is TGCAGCGTTGAAGTGGGGTATGGGGCCAACGTCCTGACTTTC. Its translation is CSVEVGYGANVLTF.

The CDR3 DNA reads as TGTGCCAGCAGCTCCGACAGGGGGGGAGACTGGGCTGAGCAGTTCTTC. Protein: CASSSDRGGDWAEQFF. The chain uses TRBV5-5 and TRBJ2-5; TRBD1 agrees at 9 bases. The J call may be mistaken, given a closer DNA end match to TRBJ2-1. Germline CDR1 is SGHKS and CDR2 is YYEKEE (reference sequence). The CDR3 extends over 16 amino acids.

V gene TRBV10-3 combines with J gene TRBJ2-5, with 14 bases lining up with TRBD2. Germline V gene data show CDR1 as ENHRY and CDR2 as SYGVKD. J gave up 3 bases and V 8 bases, and 5 bases lay outside the gene matches. This CDR3 spans 15 amino acids. CDR3 sequence: CAIGKTSGGEETQYF. The DNA for the CDR3 is TGTGCCATCGGAAAGACTAGCGGGGGGGAAGAGACCCAGTACTTC.

The CDR3: CASSIEVHRGNQPQHF. The CDR3 DNA reads TGTGCCAGTAGTATTGAGGTCCACAGGGGGAATCAGCCCCAGCATTTT. The chain combines TRBV19 with TRBJ1-5, with 8 bases fitting TRBD1. Trimming took 3 bases from V and 4 from J; bases not matched to a gene: 8. Germline V gene lookup returns CDR1 LNHDA and CDR2 SQIVND (reference sequence). The CDR3 length is 16 residues.

The J gene is TRBJ1-2, the V gene TRBV18; no firm D call. Trimming left V 5 bases short and J 2 bases short, with 12 bases between. Per germline, CDR1 KGHSH and CDR2 LQKENI. This CDR3 is 14 amino acids long. The CDR3 sequence is CASSSGLDNYGYTF. CDR3 DNA: TGTGCCAGCTCATCCGGACTGGACAACTATGGCTACACCTTC.

The chain is built from TRBV11-2 and TRBJ2-5; TRBD1 agrees at 7 bases. The V gene's germline CDR1 is SGHAT and CDR2 FQNNGV. The junction had 7 bases not matched to a gene; V was cut back by 6 bases and J by 3 bases. The CDR3 is 14 amino acids. The CDR3, as DNA: TGTGCCAGCAGGCGACAGGGCCTGAAAGAGACCCAGTACTTC. Protein product: CASRRQGLKETQYF.

This clonotype was seen only once. This chain connects TRBV14 to TRBJ2-1; D perhaps matches TRBD2 (6 bases). The germline V gene encodes CDR1 SGHDN and CDR2 FVKESK. This CDR3 is built from 11 residues. V was trimmed by 1 base and J by 15 bases, leaving 10 bases between them. The CDR3 nucleotides are TGTGCCAGCAGCCAAGGGACTACCCGGTTCTTC. It translates to CASSQGTTRFF.

V and J are TRBV9 and TRBJ2-5; D not resolved. Trimming cost V 2 bases and J 1 base, with 12 bases left between them. This CDR3 comprises 15 residues. Per germline, CDR1 SGDLS and CDR2 YYNGEE. The CDR3 DNA sequence: TGTGCCAGCAGCGTTAATGTCGGCAGCCAAGAGACCCAGTACTTC. Amino acids: CASSVNVGSQETQYF.

This clonotype has a handful of counts. This rearrangement joins TRBV28 to TRBJ2-3, with 8 bases that match TRBD1. Germline-derived CDR1 and CDR2 are MDHEN and SYDVKM. This CDR3 is 15 amino acids long. Losses at the gene ends were 10 bases for V and 0 bases for J; bases not matched to a gene: 9. Here the CDR3 DNA reads TGTGCCACTCACAGGGGGACAGCGAGCACAGATACGCAGTATTTT. Translated: CATHRGTASTDTQYF.

V usage is TRBV11-2 and J usage is TRBJ2-6; tentative D call: TRBD1 (6 bases). CDR1 SGHAT and CDR2 FQNNGV come from the germline V gene. Between the trimmed V and J ends, which lost 6 bases and 0 bases, there was a span of 12 bases. CDR3 length: 16 amino acids. CDR3 sequence reads: CASSSWTASGANVLTF. CDR3 DNA: TGTGCCAGCAGTTCATGGACAGCCTCTGGGGCCAACGTCCTGACTTTC.

This chain joins TRBV29-1 and TRBJ2-2; tentatively, D is TRBD2 (5 bases). This CDR3 contains 13 residues. Deletions cut 3 bases from V and 4 bases from J, with 9 bases between. CDR1 is SQVTM and CDR2 is ANQGSEA in the germline V gene. CDR3 sequence (DNA): TGCAGCGTTGACCGGGGAAGCACCGGGGAGCTGTTTTTT. Encoded protein: CSVDRGSTGELFF.

The V call is TRBV7-3, the J call TRBJ2-6; no definite D call. The CDR3 has 14 amino acids. Trimming took off 3 bases at V and 0 bases at J, with 3 bases between the two ends. Germline V gives CDR1 SGHTA, CDR2 FQGTGA. CDR3: CASSFTSGANVLTF. The CDR3, as DNA: TGTGCCAGCAGCTTTACCTCTGGGGCCAACGTCCTGACTTTC.

V is TRBV5-1 and J is TRBJ1-2, with 7 bases that match TRBD1. Germline V CDR1 and CDR2: SGHRS, YFSETQ. CDR3 length equals 16 residues. V lost 0 bases and J lost 5; bases outside the gene matches: 10. The CDR3 loop is CASSLAPLDRNYGYTF. The DNA of the CDR3 is TGCGCCAGCAGCTTGGCTCCTTTGGACAGGAATTATGGCTACACCTTC. The full variable domain, with the rest looked up from reference TRBV5-1 and TRBJ1-2, is KAGVTQTPRYLIKTRGQQVTLSCSPISGHRSVSWYQQTPGQGLQFLFEYFSETQRNKGNFPGRFSGRQFSNSRSEMNVSTLELGDSALYLCASSLAPLDRNYGYTFGSGTRLTVV.

The rearrangement joins TRBV29-1 to TRBJ2-5; D is unclear. The J call may be faulty, since TRBJ2-7 better matches the DNA end. Germline V gene lookup returns CDR1 SQVTM and CDR2 ANQGSEA. The CDR3 runs 12 residues. CDR3 amino acids: CSVNDHSYEQYF. CDR3 bases: TGCAGCGTTAACGACCACTCCTACGAGCAGTACTTC.

The chain has TRBV27 and TRBJ2-7, with a weak D call TRBD2 (6 bases). V gave up 9 bases and J gave up 7 bases, with 7 bases separating them. The CDR3 runs 9 residues. The germline V gene has CDR1 MNHEY and CDR2 SMNVEV (reference sequence). The CDR3: CARAGEQYF. The CDR3 DNA sequence: TGTGCCAGGGCGGGAGAGCAGTACTTC.